This T cell receptor (beta chain) was sequenced during a study of OX40 agonist ivuxolimab in advanced cancers. The study in broad terms: Ivuxolimab, which targeted the costimulatory receptor OX40 (CD134), was an agonistic, fully human IgG2 monoclonal antibody. Of the roughly 51 patients in dose escalation, about 20 had hepatocellular carcinoma, some 15 had melanoma, 9 had renal cell carcinoma and 9 had head and neck cancer. Peripheral TCRbeta sequencing was intended to test whether TCR sequence diversity was altered and clonal T-cell expansion was caused by ivuxolimab. Three dose-escalation patients achieved partial responses, one with hepatocellular carcinoma and two with cutaneous melanoma. The paper reports the monotherapy dose-escalation portion (N ≈ 52 patients) of the phase I ivuxolimab trial. Intravenous ivuxolimab was administered to patients every 2 weeks at six dose levels: 0.01, 0.1, 0.3, 1.5, 3 and 10 mg/kg. Patients were allowed to have had prior anti-PD-1, anti-PD-L1 or anti-CTLA-4 therapy, and approximately 43% of the dose-escalation patients had previously received checkpoint inhibitors. A male proportion of approximately 83% and a mean age of 60 years, ranging from roughly 23 to 90, were recorded for the dose-escalation cohort.

For sequencing of the TCRbeta CDR3 region, genomic DNA was extracted from the sorted cells. The immunoSEQ Assay was used for sequencing of TCRbeta CDR3 regions. TCRdb provides this immuneACCESS table in a form limited to in-frame rearrangements. Some clones are lacking; in checked studies, under half of them reflect an unresolved V gene, and why the rest are absent is not known. The sample table holds about 46,000 clones, of which roughly four fifths were seen once. The ten largest clones take up more than 1.5% of the sample. To note about this clone: What this receptor recognizes is not known. No clone much larger than this one lies a single base away; base qualities are absent.

Counted from cysteine to phenylalanine, this CDR3 has 17 amino acids. Solely the CDR3 DNA is kept, with 51 bases framed from the first base. The germline V end is reduced by 2 bases and the J end by 0 bases; junction bases left unmatched: 5. CDR1 is given as SGHNT and CDR2 as YYREEE, both from the germline V gene (reference sequence). The trial excluded patients who had a history of autoimmune disease or who were on systemic immunosuppression. Peripheral blood for TCR sequencing was collected from all dose cohorts at baseline, on cycle 4 day 1, and on cycle 7 day 1. Samples came from an open-label, multicenter, first-in-human phase I dose-escalation trial of ivuxolimab. Adults with locally advanced or metastatic head and neck squamous cell, hepatocellular, melanoma or renal cell carcinoma were enrolled in the trial. Before TCR sequencing, CD4+ T cells and CD8+ T cells from peripheral blood were sorted into separate populations.

What the work shows at the level of the full study, not this receptor alone: After ivuxolimab, expanded clones were on average more numerous among CD8+ T cells than among CD4+ T cells. At doses from 0.1 to 3.0 mg/kg, clonal expansion was seen in both CD4+ and CD8+ blood T cells between baseline and week 6. In the 0.1-3.0 mg/kg groups, partial responders were among the patients with the lowest normalized peripheral clonal expansion, particularly in CD8+ T cells. Low levels of normalized T-cell clonal expansion were also shown by some nonresponding patients. The antigen specificity of the clonally expanded peripheral T cells was not determined.

The sequencing used CD4+ or CD8+ T cells sorted from blood, collected in a trial of the OX40 agonist ivuxolimab. Here the chain combines TRBV5-4 and TRBJ2-6; 7 bases in the middle match TRBD2. This TCR derives from an adult with an advanced solid tumor such as melanoma, head and neck, liver or kidney cancer. The nucleotides read TGTGCCAGCAGCTTTCTAGCGGACTTCTCTGGGGCCAACGTCCTGACTTTC. This is translated as CASSFLADFSGANVLTF.